This T cell receptor (beta chain) was sequenced during a study of beta chain features in type 1 diabetes. Sequencing targeted expressed TCRB transcripts, as all isolated RNA had been reverse transcribed. Libraries were prepared by immunoSEQ multiplex PCR; TCRdb keeps only in-frame clonotypes and omits some of them. The table lists about 290,000 clones, under 8.5% of them singletons. A remark on this clone: Germline and junction disagree at one end, which may indicate a read error.

The germline CDR1 and CDR2 sequences are GTSNPN and SVGIG (reference sequence). CDR3 length equals 16 residues. Sequencing was carried out using central memory CD4+ T cells from blood. This TCR was sampled from a young woman in good health. V gene TRBV30 combines with J gene TRBJ1-1, with D unresolved. CDR3 sequence reads: CAWSGPGGGPRAEAFF. The CDR3, as DNA: TGTGCCTGGAGTGGCCCGGGAGGTGGTCCTCGGGCTGAGGCTTTCTTT.